One and the same sample provided the 25 T cell receptor beta chains below, sequenced in a study of T cell clonality in common variable immunodeficiency. The assay was immunoSEQ multiplex PCR, and TCRdb's table has in-frame clones only and misses some. Sampling found 28,000 or so clones, none seen once. No antigens are known for them. General study points: Reportedly, TCR beta sequences from common variable immunodeficiency showed fewer deletions and N-nucleotide insertions.

Material for sequencing was peripheral blood mononuclear cells. The receptors stem from a human donor with common variable immunodeficiency.

Remarks on this clone: The read ends 3 residues early relative to the CDR3; the germline J gene fills the gap. The V call is TRBV2, the J call TRBJ1-5; 7 nucleotides agree with TRBD1. The V gene's germline CDR1 is SNHLY and CDR2 FYNNEI. The V and J ends lost 5 bases and 0 bases, in that order; junction bases with no gene match: 10. The CDR3 loop spans 17 amino acids. The CDR3 reads CASSTNPQGYSNQPQHF. Incomplete CDR3 DNA: TGTGCCAGCAGTACAAACCCACAGGGGTATAGCAATCAGCCC.

The sample holds a few counts of this clone. Read data end 3 residues before the CDR3 end; the end is taken from the germline J gene. V is TRBV19 and J is TRBJ1-1; D uncertain. Germline V lookup: CDR1 LNHDA, CDR2 SQIVND (reference sequence). This CDR3 is 13 amino acids long. Trimming stripped 5 bases from V and 4 bases from J, with 11 bases between. The CDR3 sequence is CASSPRQSTEAFF. CDR3 DNA, as far as it was read: TGTGCCAGTAGTCCCCGACAAAGCACTGAA.

This clone was counted a few times. The read falls 3 residues short of the CDR3 end, and the missing part is taken from the germline J gene. V usage is TRBV7-3 and J usage is TRBJ1-6; tentatively, D is TRBD1 (5 bases). CDR1 is SGHTA and CDR2 is FQGTGA in the germline V gene. CDR3 size: 16 residues. V dropped 2 bases and J dropped 6 bases, with 14 bases sitting between them. CDR3 sequence: CASSLLGGDLNSPLHF. The part of the CDR3 DNA that was read is TGTGCCAGCAGCTTATTGGGGGGAGACCTTAATTCACCC.

Concerning this clone: The read gets to within 3 residues of the CDR3 end, and the germline J gene fills in the rest. The J gene is TRBJ2-5, the V gene TRBV5-1, with D possibly TRBD2 on 6 matching bases. The CDR3 covers 15 residues. Between the trimmed V and J ends, which lost 1 base and 2 bases, there was a span of 12 bases. CDR1 and CDR2 from the germline V gene are SGHRS and YFSETQ. The CDR3: CASSLIRRGQETQYF. CDR3 bases read: TGCGCCAGCAGCTTGATCCGGAGGGGACAAGAGACC.

This clone was seen many times. With the read ending 3 residues before the CDR3 end, the germline J gene is used to fill in that end. This sequence joins TRBV19 and TRBJ1-1; D is perhaps TRBD1 (5 bases). V shed 2 bases and J shed 7 bases, with 14 bases lying between them. There are 14 residues in the CDR3. Germline-derived CDR1 and CDR2 are LNHDA and SQIVND (reference sequence). CDR3 sequence reads: CASSIQTAAVEAFF. CDR3 DNA, as far as it was read: TGTGCCAGTAGTATACAGACAGCCGCCGTTGAA.

This clone occurred a few times. CDR3 bases read: TGTGCCAGCAGCTTACAGGACAGATCATTCTACGAG. Its protein is CASSLQDRSFYE. The whole CDR3 sequence is CASSLQDRSFYEQYF. V and J are TRBV7-6 and TRBJ2-7; possible D gene TRBD1, 6 bases. The read is 3 residues too short to cover the CDR3 end, so that end is filled in from the germline J gene. This CDR3 comprises 15 residues. Trimming removed 2 bases from V and 3 bases from J, with 14 bases in between. The V gene's germline CDR1 is SGHVS and CDR2 FNYEAQ.

This clone has a count of ten or more. The read terminates 3 residues ahead of where the CDR3 ends, so the germline J gene completes it. This chain connects TRBV7-9 to TRBJ1-6; 7 nucleotides line up with TRBD1. V was clipped by 4 bases and J by 8 bases; unmatched bases: 5. The CDR3 loop spans 14 amino acids. CDR1 SEHNR and CDR2 FQNEAQ come from the germline V gene (reference sequence). CDR3 protein: CASSSNRGDSPLHF. The CDR3 DNA, read in part, is TGTGCCAGCAGCTCTAACAGGGGAGATTCACCC. Drawing the rest from reference TRBV7-9 and TRBJ1-6, the complete variable domain is DTGVSQNPRHKITKRGQNVTFRCDPISEHNRLYWYRQTLGQGPEFLTYFQNEAQLEKSRLLSDRFSAERPKGSFSTLEIQRTEQGDSAMYLCASSSNRGDSPLHFGNGTRLTVT.

This clone was seen more than once but under ten times. With the read ending 3 residues before the CDR3 end, the germline J gene is used to fill in that end. The chain recombines TRBV7-3 with TRBJ1-6; 9 nucleotides align to TRBD1. Germline V gives CDR1 SGHTA, CDR2 FQGTGA. V lost 5 bases and J lost 9; bases outside the gene matches: 5. There are 14 residues in the CDR3. The CDR3: CASSRDRVGSPLHF. Incomplete CDR3 DNA: TGTGCCAGCAGCCGGGACAGGGTTGGTTCACCC.

On this clone itself: Read sequence stops 3 residues before the CDR3 end, and the germline J gene provides the missing end. V usage is TRBV7-3 and J usage is TRBJ2-3; 7 bases map to TRBD2. The length of the CDR3 is 15 residues. The germline V gene encodes CDR1 SGHTA and CDR2 FQGTGA. Unmatched junction bases numbered 0, after V lost 0 bases and J lost 0 bases. CDR3 loop: CASSLTGGSTDTQYF. CDR3 DNA (partial): TGTGCCAGCAGCTTAACCGGGGGGAGCACAGATACG.

This clone was counted a few times. The read terminates 3 residues ahead of where the CDR3 ends, so the germline J gene completes it. This chain links TRBV7-8 with TRBJ1-6; D gene ambiguous. Germline V gene sequence: CDR1 SGHVS, CDR2 FQNEAQ. This CDR3 contains 13 residues. CDR3 DNA (partial): TGTGCCAGCAGCTTAGAGGCGGGGAGGACC. This gives the protein CASSLEAGRT. The whole CDR3 protein is CASSLEAGRTLHF.

This clone was counted at least ten times. The sequenced fragment ends 3 residues before the CDR3 boundary, so the rest is inferred from the germline J gene. This chain uses TRBV6-2 or TRBV6-3 with TRBJ2-7; tentative D call: TRBD1 (5 bases). The CDR3 is 16 residues long. Trimming took 0 bases from V and 3 from J, leaving 15 bases between them. Per germline, CDR1 MNHEY and CDR2 SVGEGT. CDR3 bases read: TGTGCCAGCAGTTACTCCAGGGCCTTTGAAGGCTACGAG. This encodes CASSYSRAFEGYE. The CDR3, in full, reads CASSYSRAFEGYEQYF.

This clone was detected only a few times. The DNA read from the CDR3 is TGTGCCAGTAGTATTAGCTCCGACAGGACCTACGAG. Protein product: CASSISSDRTYE. The whole CDR3 protein reads CASSISSDRTYEQYF. The V call is TRBV19, the J call TRBJ2-7; possibly TRBD1 for D (6 bases). Read coverage stops 3 residues before the CDR3 terminus; the germline J gene supplies the remainder. The CDR3 covers 15 residues. The germline V gene has CDR1 LNHDA and CDR2 SQIVND (reference sequence). Trimming cost V 3 bases and J 2 bases, with 14 bases left between them.

As regards this clone: The read gets to within 3 residues of the CDR3 end, and the germline J gene fills in the rest. This chain joins TRBV5-1 and TRBJ2-1; 10 positions agree with TRBD2. This CDR3 has 16 residues. J gave up 5 bases and V 0 bases, and 5 bases lay outside the gene matches. CDR1 and CDR2 (germline): SGHRS, YFSETQ. CDR3 region: CASSLEPSGGDNEQFF. CDR3 DNA, as far as it was read: TGCGCCAGCAGCTTGGAGCCTAGCGGGGGTGACAATGAG. The full variable domain, with the rest looked up from reference TRBV5-1 and TRBJ2-1, is KAGVTQTPRYLIKTRGQQVTLSCSPISGHRSVSWYQQTPGQGLQFLFEYFSETQRNKGNFPGRFSGRQFSNSRSEMNVSTLELGDSALYLCASSLEPSGGDNEQFFGPGTRLTVL.

The table lists this clone with a few counts. The CDR3: CARSPRSYEQYF. CDR3 DNA (partial): TGTGCCAGAAGCCCCAGAAGCTACGAG. V is TRBV5-3 and J is TRBJ2-7; D unresolved. The sequence runs out 3 residues before the end of the CDR3; the remainder is reconstructed from the germline J gene. TRBV5-3 is assigned to the ORF class and has an uncertain function. V was trimmed by 4 bases and J by 3 bases, leaving 8 bases between them. The CDR3 spans 12 residues.

This clone was picked up many times. The CDR3 end is not reached by the read, which stops 3 residues before it; the germline J gene fills it in. This sequence joins TRBV4-1 and TRBJ2-1; TRBD2 aligns across 10 bases. J gave up 5 bases and V 7 bases, and 8 bases lay outside the gene matches. CDR3 length: 15 residues. Per germline, CDR1 MGHRA and CDR2 YSYEKL. The CDR3 loop is CASTLGTSVHNEQFF. The sequenced part of the CDR3 DNA is TGCGCCAGCACCCTCGGGACTAGCGTTCACAATGAG.

This clone was counted only a few times. The CDR3 end is not reached by the read, which stops 3 residues before it; the germline J gene fills it in. The chain has TRBV2 and TRBJ2-5; D uncertain. Trimming removed 6 bases from V and 6 bases from J, with 14 bases in between. Germline V gives CDR1 SNHLY, CDR2 FYNNEI. The CDR3 totals 13 residues. CDR3 protein: CASSVAPQKTQYF. CDR3 DNA, as far as it was read: TGTGCCAGCAGCGTGGCTCCTCAAAAGACC.

This clone came up a few times. The read gets to within 3 residues of the CDR3 end, and the germline J gene fills in the rest. The V and J genes are TRBV7-9 and TRBJ2-5; 7 nucleotides match TRBD1. The CDR3 sequence is 14 residues long. Trimming at V came to 5 bases and at J to 2 bases, leaving 5 bases not matched to a gene. Germline CDR1 reads SEHNR; CDR2 reads FQNEAQ (reference sequence). CDR3 DNA, as far as it was read: TGTGCCAGCAGCCCGGGGACAGCTCAAGAGACC. Residues: CASSPGTAQET. The whole CDR3 protein reads CASSPGTAQETQYF.

There are many counts of this clone. With the read ending 3 residues before the CDR3 end, the germline J gene is used to fill in that end. V usage is TRBV30 and J usage is TRBJ2-5; D is possibly TRBD2 (5 bases). V was trimmed by 3 bases and J by 1 base, leaving 12 bases between them. Germline V gene data show CDR1 as GTSNPN and CDR2 as SVGIG (reference sequence). The length of the CDR3 is 14 residues. Partial CDR3 DNA: TGTGCCTGGAGGCCCCAGCGGCTCCAAGAGACC. The encoded protein is CAWRPQRLQET. The whole CDR3 is CAWRPQRLQETQYF.

This clone was picked up a small number of times. The read is 3 residues too short to cover the CDR3 end, so that end is filled in from the germline J gene. The genes are TRBV7-3 and TRBJ1-1; 8 bases match TRBD1. The V gene's germline CDR1 is SGHTA and CDR2 FQGTGA. V dropped 0 bases and J dropped 6; count of bases not matched to a gene: 3. This CDR3 has 14 residues. The CDR3 loop is CASSLTTGVAEAFF. Incomplete CDR3 DNA: TGTGCCAGCAGCTTAACGACAGGGGTGGCTGAA.

This clone was seen repeatedly, ten times or more. The read gets to within 3 residues of the CDR3 end, and the germline J gene fills in the rest. The chain joins TRBV2 to TRBJ2-2; D unclear. This CDR3 is 13 amino acids long. Germline CDR1 is SNHLY and CDR2 is FYNNEI. Trimming shortened V by 0 bases and J by 4 bases, and 3 bases separated the two germline ends. CDR3 DNA, as far as it was read: TGTGCCAGCAGTGAAGCGCGCACCGGGGAG. Its protein product is CASSEARTGE. The entire CDR3 reads CASSEARTGELFF.

This clone was seen a few times. It may be a read error: a sequence one base away is much more abundant. Read sequence stops 3 residues before the CDR3 end, and the germline J gene provides the missing end. This chain connects TRBV7-8 to TRBJ2-1, with TRBD2 matching 13 bases. The CDR3 loop spans 18 amino acids. V shed 1 base, J shed 5 bases, and the junction held 8 bases outside the gene matches. CDR1 and CDR2 (germline): SGHVS, FQNEAQ. The CDR3 loop is CASSLVRGLAGADNEQFF. Partial CDR3 DNA: TGTGCCAGCAGCTTAGTCCGAGGACTAGCGGGGGCCGACAATGAG. Using reference TRBV7-8 and TRBJ2-1 for the parts outside the CDR3, the full variable domain is GAGVSQSPRYKVAKRGQDVALRCDPISGHVSLFWYQQALGQGPEFLTYFQNEAQLDKSGLPSDRFFAERPEGSVSTLKIQRTQQEDSAVYLCASSLVRGLAGADNEQFFGPGTRLTVL.

This clone was observed a handful of times. The CDR3 goes on 3 residues after the read ends, and that part is filled in from the germline J gene. This sequence joins TRBV20-1 and TRBJ1-6; 11 nucleotides align to TRBD1. V gave up 2 bases and J gave up 7 bases; unmatched junction bases: 4. Germline-derived CDR1 and CDR2 are DFQATT and SNEGSKA (reference sequence). The CDR3 spans 15 residues. The CDR3 bases that were read are TGCAGTGCTAGAATGGGGACAGGGGGGAATTCACCC. Its translation: CSARMGTGGNSP. In full, the CDR3 reads CSARMGTGGNSPLHF.

This clone has only a few counts. The read is 3 residues too short to cover the CDR3 end, so that end is filled in from the germline J gene. This sequence joins TRBV20-1 and TRBJ2-1; no clear D gene. The length of the CDR3 is 12 residues. Trimming left V 5 bases short and J 4 bases short, with 9 bases between. CDR1 and CDR2 from the germline V gene are DFQATT and SNEGSKA (reference sequence). Incomplete CDR3 DNA: TGCAGTGCTGGCCTCCAGTACAATGAG. The encoded protein is CSAGLQYNE. The whole CDR3 region reads CSAGLQYNEQFF.

The CDR3 DNA, read in part, is TGTGCCAGTACCCGAGGGGGGGCAGGTCCTCCCGTTAGCTCCTACGAG. This codes for CASTRGGAGPPVSSYE. The full CDR3 sequence reads CASTRGGAGPPVSSYEQYF. The rearrangement uses TRBV19 and TRBJ2-7, with D perhaps TRBD2 (7 bases). The read finishes 3 residues shy of the CDR3 end, and the germline J gene is used to complete it. The CDR3 runs 19 residues. Trimming removed 7 bases at V and 0 bases at J, with 28 bases between. Germline loops: CDR1 LNHDA, CDR2 SQIVND (reference sequence).

Concerning this clone: The missing CDR3 end, 3 residues past where the read stops, is filled in from the germline J gene. V and J are TRBV7-2 and TRBJ2-7, with D possibly being TRBD1 (5 bases). V was cut by 5 bases and J by 6 bases, with 11 bases left in between. This CDR3 spans 12 amino acids. Germline loops: CDR1 SGHTA, CDR2 FQGNSA. The CDR3 here is CASSAGIGEQYF. CDR3 bases read: TGTGCCAGCAGCGCAGGGATCGGCGAG.